This T cell receptor (beta chain) stems from a study of blood T cell repertoires in COVID-19. Study summary: Acute-phase and convalescent COVID-19 samples originated in the United States, Italy and Spain. Sources were T cells, B-cell-depleted T cells, or PBMCs; the material itself was cDNA or gDNA.

As processed by the authors: Reference gene primer amplification gave estimated nucleated cell counts. Sequenced by immunoSEQ multiplex PCR; TCRdb stores in-frame clones only, minus some. For V, J and clone size, that table is used; D and trimming come from the DNA. The sample contains around 92,000 clones, 86% of which appear only once. This clone was counted between two and nine times. The sequencing sample was made of peripheral blood. The receptor comes from a human donor in a cohort sampled during active COVID-19.

The CDR3 spells CASSLLKTFNTEAFF. In DNA form, the CDR3 reads TGTGCCAGCAGCTTACTTAAAACTTTTAACACTGAAGCTTTCTTT. The chain employs TRBV7-9 and TRBJ1-1; no reliable D call. V lost 2 bases and J lost 2, with 12 bases in between. This CDR3 contains 15 residues. The V gene's germline CDR1 is SEHNR and CDR2 FQNEAQ (reference sequence).